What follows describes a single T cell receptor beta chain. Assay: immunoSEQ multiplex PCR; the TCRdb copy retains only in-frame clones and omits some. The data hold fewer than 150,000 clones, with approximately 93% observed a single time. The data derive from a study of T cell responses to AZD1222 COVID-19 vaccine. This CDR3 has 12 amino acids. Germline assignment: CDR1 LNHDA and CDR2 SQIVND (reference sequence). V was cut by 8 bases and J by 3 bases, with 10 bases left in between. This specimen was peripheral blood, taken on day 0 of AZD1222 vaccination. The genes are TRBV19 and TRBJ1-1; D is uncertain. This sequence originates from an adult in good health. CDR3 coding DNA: TGTGCCAGTGGGCGGGGTGACACTGAAGCTTTCTTT. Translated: CASGRGDTEAFF. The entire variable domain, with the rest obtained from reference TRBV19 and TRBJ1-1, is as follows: DGGITQSPKYLFRKEGQNVTLSCEQNLNHDAMYWYRQDPGQGLRLIYYSQIVNDFQKGDIAEGYSVSREKKESFPLTVTSAQKNPTAFYLCASGRGDTEAFFGQGTRLTVV.